Below, 2 T cell receptor beta chains from the same sample are listed, as sequenced in a study of response to subunit inactivated influenza vaccine. TCRdb reprocessed the RT-PCR reads with MiXCR, giving one entry per CDR3 protein. The sample holds 490,000 or so distinct CDR3 sequences, approximately 7.1% seen once. The source was PBMCs from blood, collected less than 30 months after vaccination. The source of these receptors is a man between 50 and 70 years old who received an inactivated influenza vaccine.

This clonotype occurred a few times. CDR3: CASSLLAGGVYEQYF. CDR3 in DNA: TGTGCCAGCAGTTTACTAGCGGGGGGTGTCTACGAGCAGTACTTC. The chain uses TRBV12-3 or TRBV12-4 and TRBJ2-7; 11 nucleotides agree with TRBD2. This CDR3 region has 15 residues. With V trimmed by 2 bases and J by 3 bases, 3 bases remained unmatched.

The chain carries TRBV20-1 and TRBJ2-7, with TRBD1 as a possible D gene (6 bases). The V end lost 0 bases, the J end lost 1 base, and 13 bases lay between the germline ends. Germline V gene data show CDR1 as DFQATT and CDR2 as SNEGSKA (reference sequence). This CDR3 has 15 amino acids. The CDR3 DNA is TGCAGTGCTAGAGATGTTACAGGGACATCCTACGAGCAGTACTTC. It encodes CSARDVTGTSYEQYF.